This is a list of T cell receptor beta chains from one sample in a study of control samples from healthy donors and cancer patients. Assay used: immunoSEQ multiplex PCR; TCRdb lists only in-frame clones, some missing. This sample has about 69,000 clones; 84% occur once, and the top ten carry about 3%. Source material: PBMCs. The receptors derive from a woman in her forties or fifties with lung cancer. The CDR3 runs from the conserved cysteine through the conserved F or W. The D gene is left open where the match is weak. Rows may omit the clone size; those that give it use once, few, many or a size class.

CDR3 protein: CASSLEDRGHTEAFF; CDR3 DNA: TGCGCCAGCAGCTTGGAGGACAGGGGACACACTGAAGCTTTCTTT; V gene: TRBV5-1; D gene: TRBD1; J gene: TRBJ1-1; clone size: once
CDR3 protein: CASSLSSPTTGGYEQYF; CDR3 DNA: TGTGCCAGCAGCTTATCCAGCCCTACGACAGGGGGGTACGAGCAGTACTTC; V gene: TRBV27; D gene: TRBD1; J gene: TRBJ2-7; clone size: .
CDR3 protein: CASRENGAKNIQYF; CDR3 DNA: TGTGCCAGCAGGGAAAACGGGGCCAAAAACATTCAGTACTTC; V gene: TRBV27; D gene: .; J gene: TRBJ2-4; clone size: few
CDR3 protein: CASSAQTGAGNIQYF; CDR3 DNA: TGTGCCAGCAGCGCCCAGACAGGGGCTGGAAACATTCAGTACTTC; V gene: TRBV9; D gene: TRBD1; J gene: TRBJ2-4; clone size: .
CDR3 protein: CASSLWAGGSQPQHF; CDR3 DNA: TGTGCCAGCAGTTTATGGGCAGGGGGATCTCAGCCCCAGCATTTT; V gene: TRBV6-2/TRBV6-3; D gene: TRBD1; J gene: TRBJ1-5; clone size: .
CDR3 protein: CASSLGGGASYEQYF; CDR3 DNA: TGTGCCAGCAGCTTAGGAGGGGGCGCGTCCTACGAGCAGTACTTC; V gene: TRBV7-9; D gene: TRBD1; J gene: TRBJ2-7; clone size: few
CDR3 protein: CASSLEVGAGTGELFF; CDR3 DNA: TGTGCCAGCAGCTTAGAGGTGGGGGCAGGCACCGGGGAGCTGTTTTTT; V gene: TRBV7-2; D gene: .; J gene: TRBJ2-2; clone size: .
CDR3 protein: CASSPTPGRLGSPLHF; CDR3 DNA: TGTGCCAGCTCACCGACCCCGGGACGTTTAGGTTCACCCCTCCACTTT; V gene: TRBV18; D gene: .; J gene: TRBJ1-6; clone size: .
CDR3 protein: CSVGGQGDQPQHF; CDR3 DNA: TGCAGCGTCGGGGGGCAGGGGGATCAGCCCCAGCATTTT; V gene: TRBV29-1; D gene: TRBD1; J gene: TRBJ1-5; clone size: once
CDR3 protein: CASSFLTSGGNEQFF; CDR3 DNA: TGTGCCAGCAGCTTCCTGACTAGCGGGGGCAATGAGCAGTTCTTC; V gene: TRBV5-4; D gene: TRBD2; J gene: TRBJ2-1; clone size: once
CDR3 protein: CASSPSPMNTEAFF; CDR3 DNA: TGTGCCAGCTCACCAAGCCCAATGAACACTGAAGCTTTCTTT; V gene: TRBV18; D gene: .; J gene: TRBJ1-1; clone size: .
CDR3 protein: CASSLNTDRRRYTF; CDR3 DNA: TGTGCCAGCAGCTTAAACACGGACCGACGTCGCTACACCTTC; V gene: TRBV7-2; D gene: .; J gene: TRBJ1-2; clone size: .
CDR3 protein: CASSGITGFSGANVLTF; CDR3 DNA: TGTGCCAGCAGCGGTATTACAGGCTTCTCTGGGGCCAACGTCCTGACTTTC; V gene: TRBV27; D gene: .; J gene: TRBJ2-6; clone size: .
CDR3 protein: CAWNQRTSTDTQYF; CDR3 DNA: TGTGCCTGGAACCAACGGACAAGCACAGATACGCAGTATTTT; V gene: TRBV30; D gene: .; J gene: TRBJ2-3; clone size: few
CDR3 protein: CSVQEVYEQYF; CDR3 DNA: TGCAGTGTTCAGGAGGTCTACGAGCAGTACTTC; V gene: TRBV20-1; D gene: .; J gene: TRBJ2-7; clone size: .
CDR3 protein: CASSSRHGKNEKLFF; CDR3 DNA: TGTGCCAGCAGCTCCCGACATGGAAAGAATGAAAAACTGTTTTTT; V gene: TRBV7-2; D gene: .; J gene: TRBJ1-4; clone size: .
CDR3 protein: CASSVGGVRSEKLFF; CDR3 DNA: TGTGCCAGCAGCGTAGGGGGGGTAAGGAGTGAAAAACTGTTTTTT; V gene: TRBV9; D gene: .; J gene: TRBJ1-4; clone size: .
CDR3 protein: CASGRGNTIYF; CDR3 DNA: TGTGCCAGCGGAAGGGGAAACACCATATATTTT; V gene: TRBV2; D gene: .; J gene: TRBJ1-3; clone size: .
CDR3 protein: CASSLDGGSIVDGYTF; CDR3 DNA: TGTGCCAGCAGCTTAGATGGGGGTTCGATCGTGGATGGCTACACCTTC; V gene: TRBV7-9; D gene: .; J gene: TRBJ1-2; clone size: .
CDR3 protein: CASSGRGTGNTGELFF; CDR3 DNA: TGTGCCAGCAGTGGCCGAGGGACAGGGAACACCGGGGAGCTGTTTTTT; V gene: TRBV28; D gene: TRBD1; J gene: TRBJ2-2; clone size: .
CDR3 protein: CASSFGFSLLSYGYTF; CDR3 DNA: TGTGCCAGCAGCTTTGGGTTTTCCCTCCTTAGCTATGGCTACACCTTC; V gene: TRBV5-5; D gene: .; J gene: TRBJ1-2; clone size: .
CDR3 protein: CSASSRRGGENIQYF; CDR3 DNA: TGCAGTGCTAGTTCCCGGCGGGGGGGAGAAAACATTCAGTACTTC; V gene: TRBV20-1; D gene: TRBD2; J gene: TRBJ2-4; clone size: .